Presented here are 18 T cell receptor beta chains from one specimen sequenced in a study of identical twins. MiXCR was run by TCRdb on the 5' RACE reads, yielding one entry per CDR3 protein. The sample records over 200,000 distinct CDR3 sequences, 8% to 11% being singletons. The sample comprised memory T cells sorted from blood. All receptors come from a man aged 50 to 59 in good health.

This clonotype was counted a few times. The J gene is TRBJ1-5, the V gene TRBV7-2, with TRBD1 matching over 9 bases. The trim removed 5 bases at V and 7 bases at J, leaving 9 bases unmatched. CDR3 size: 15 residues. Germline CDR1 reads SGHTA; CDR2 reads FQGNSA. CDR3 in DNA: TGTGCCAGCAGCCCAAGGACAGGGGACCGGCAGCCCCAGCATTTT. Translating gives CASSPRTGDRQPQHF.

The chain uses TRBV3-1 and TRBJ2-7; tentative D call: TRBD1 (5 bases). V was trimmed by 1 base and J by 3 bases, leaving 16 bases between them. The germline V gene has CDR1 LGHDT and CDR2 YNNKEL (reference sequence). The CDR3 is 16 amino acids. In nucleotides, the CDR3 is TGTGCCAGCAGCCAAGGAGTAGGGCAGGGCGGCTACGAGCAGTACTTC. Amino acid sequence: CASSQGVGQGGYEQYF.

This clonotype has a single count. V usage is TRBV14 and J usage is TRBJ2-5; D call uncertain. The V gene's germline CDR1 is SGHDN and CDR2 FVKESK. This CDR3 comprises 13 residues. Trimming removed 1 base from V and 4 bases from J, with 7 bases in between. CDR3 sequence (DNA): TGTGCCAGCAGCCAAGGCGTTAGAGAGACCCAGTACTTC. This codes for CASSQGVRETQYF.

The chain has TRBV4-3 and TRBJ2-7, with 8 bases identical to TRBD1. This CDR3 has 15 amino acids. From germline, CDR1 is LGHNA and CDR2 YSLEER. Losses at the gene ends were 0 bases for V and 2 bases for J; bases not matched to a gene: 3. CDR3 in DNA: TGCGCCAGCAGCCAAGACGGACAGGGAACCTACGAGCAGTACTTC. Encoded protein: CASSQDGQGTYEQYF.

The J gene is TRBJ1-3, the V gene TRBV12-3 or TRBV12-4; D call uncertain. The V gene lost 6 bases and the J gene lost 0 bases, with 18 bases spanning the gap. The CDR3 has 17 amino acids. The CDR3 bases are TGTGCCAGCAGCCTACCCCCTGACCGCGCCTCTGGAAACACCATATATTTT. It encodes CASSLPPDRASGNTIYF.

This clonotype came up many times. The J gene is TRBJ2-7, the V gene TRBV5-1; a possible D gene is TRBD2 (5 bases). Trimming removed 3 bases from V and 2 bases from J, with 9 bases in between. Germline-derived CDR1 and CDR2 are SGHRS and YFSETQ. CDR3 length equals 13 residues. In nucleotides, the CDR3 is TGCGCCAGCAGCTCCGAGGGTGCCTACGAGCAGTACTTC. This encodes CASSSEGAYEQYF.

For the CDR3, the DNA is TGTGCCAGCAGATTGCTCCTCTTTAAGGACACTGAAGCTTTCTTT. Translated, it gives CASRLLLFKDTEAFF. The chain couples TRBV28 to TRBJ1-1; no reliable D call. The germline V and J ends were trimmed by 6 bases and 3 bases, with 17 bases remaining between them. The CDR3 covers 15 residues. Germline V gene lookup returns CDR1 MDHEN and CDR2 SYDVKM. The variable domain in full, with the rest retrieved from reference TRBV28 and TRBJ1-1, is DVKVTQSSRYLVKRTGEKVFLECVQDMDHENMFWYRQDPGLGLRLIYFSYDVKMKEKGDIPEGYSVSREKKERFSLILESASTNQTSMYLCASRLLLFKDTEAFFGQGTRLTVV.

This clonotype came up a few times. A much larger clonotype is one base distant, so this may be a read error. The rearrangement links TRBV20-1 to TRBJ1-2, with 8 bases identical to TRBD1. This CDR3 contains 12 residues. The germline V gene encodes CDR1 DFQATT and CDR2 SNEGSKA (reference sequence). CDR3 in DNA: TGCAGTGCAGCAGACAGGGGATGGGGCTACAGCTTC. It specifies CSAADRGWGYSF.

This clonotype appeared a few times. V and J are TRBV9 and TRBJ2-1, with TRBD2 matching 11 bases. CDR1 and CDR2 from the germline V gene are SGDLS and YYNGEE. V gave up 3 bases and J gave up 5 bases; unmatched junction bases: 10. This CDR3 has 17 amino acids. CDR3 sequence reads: CASSAEHSGRANNEQFF. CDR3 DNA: TGTGCCAGCAGCGCCGAGCATAGCGGGAGGGCCAACAATGAGCAGTTCTTC.

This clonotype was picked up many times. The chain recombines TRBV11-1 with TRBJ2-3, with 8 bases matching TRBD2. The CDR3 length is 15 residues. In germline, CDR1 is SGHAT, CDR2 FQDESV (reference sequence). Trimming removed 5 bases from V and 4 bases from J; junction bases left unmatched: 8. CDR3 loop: CASSLRTSRADTQYF. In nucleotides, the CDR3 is TGTGCCAGCAGCCTAAGGACTAGCAGAGCAGATACGCAGTATTTT.

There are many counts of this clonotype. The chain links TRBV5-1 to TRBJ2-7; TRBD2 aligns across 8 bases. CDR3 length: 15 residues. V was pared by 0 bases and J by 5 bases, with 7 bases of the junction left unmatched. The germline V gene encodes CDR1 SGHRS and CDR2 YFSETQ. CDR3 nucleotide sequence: TGCGCCAGCAGCTTGGCCGGGGGGGGTTTCAACGAGCAGTACTTC. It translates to CASSLAGGGFNEQYF.

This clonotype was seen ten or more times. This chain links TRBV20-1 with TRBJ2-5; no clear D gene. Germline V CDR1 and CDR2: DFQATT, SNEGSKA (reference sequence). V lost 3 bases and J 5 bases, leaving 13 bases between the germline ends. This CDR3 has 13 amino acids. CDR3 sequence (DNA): TGCAGTGCTAGTACCTCTGCGCGGGAGACCCAGTACTTC. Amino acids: CSASTSARETQYF.

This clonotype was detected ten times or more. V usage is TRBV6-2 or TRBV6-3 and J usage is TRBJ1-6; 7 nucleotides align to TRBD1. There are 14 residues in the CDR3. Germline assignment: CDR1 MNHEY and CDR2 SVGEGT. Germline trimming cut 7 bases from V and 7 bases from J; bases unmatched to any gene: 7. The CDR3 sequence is CASTGGLWNSPLHF. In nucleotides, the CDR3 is TGTGCCAGCACAGGGGGTCTTTGGAATTCACCCCTCCACTTT.

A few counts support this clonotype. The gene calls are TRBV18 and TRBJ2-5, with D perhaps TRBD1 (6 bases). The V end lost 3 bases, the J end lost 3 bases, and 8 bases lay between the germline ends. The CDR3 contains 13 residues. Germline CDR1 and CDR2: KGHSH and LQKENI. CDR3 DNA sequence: TGTGCCAGCTCACCCAACAGGGAAGAGACCCAGTACTTC. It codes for CASSPNREETQYF.

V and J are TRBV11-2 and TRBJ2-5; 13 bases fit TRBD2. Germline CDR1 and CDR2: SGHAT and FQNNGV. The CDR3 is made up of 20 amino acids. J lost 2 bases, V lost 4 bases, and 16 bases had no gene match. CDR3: CASSYPQLGLLAGGQETQYF. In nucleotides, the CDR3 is TGTGCCAGCAGCTACCCACAACTAGGCCTACTAGCGGGGGGGCAAGAGACCCAGTACTTC.

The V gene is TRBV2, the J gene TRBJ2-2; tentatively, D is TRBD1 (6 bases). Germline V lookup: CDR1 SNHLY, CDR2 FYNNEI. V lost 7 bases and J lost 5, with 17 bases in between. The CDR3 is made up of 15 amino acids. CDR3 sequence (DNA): TGTGCCAGCACGAGAGAATTAGGGGGAACCGGGGAGCTGTTTTTT. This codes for CASTRELGGTGELFF. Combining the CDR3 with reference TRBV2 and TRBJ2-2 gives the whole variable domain EPEVTQTPSHQVTQMGQEVILRCVPISNHLYFYWYRQILGQKVEFLVSFYNNEISEKSEIFDDQFSVERPDGSNFTLKIRSTKLEDSAMYFCASTRELGGTGELFFGEGSRLTVL.

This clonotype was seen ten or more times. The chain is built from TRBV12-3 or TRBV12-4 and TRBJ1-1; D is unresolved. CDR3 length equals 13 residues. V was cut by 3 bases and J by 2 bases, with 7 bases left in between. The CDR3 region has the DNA TGTGCCAGCAGTTTGGTACTCAACACTGAAGCTTTCTTT. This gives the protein CASSLVLNTEAFF.

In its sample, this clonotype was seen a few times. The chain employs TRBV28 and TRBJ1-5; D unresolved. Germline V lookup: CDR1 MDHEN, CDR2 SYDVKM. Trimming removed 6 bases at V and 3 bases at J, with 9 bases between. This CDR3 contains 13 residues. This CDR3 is CASSSGNNQPQHF. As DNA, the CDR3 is TGTGCCAGCAGCTCCGGGAACAATCAGCCCCAGCATTTT.